This is a list of T cell receptor beta chains from one sample in a study of blood T cell repertoires in COVID-19. Produced via immunoSEQ multiplex PCR; TCRdb's table is partial and in-frame only. The sample has 97,000 or so clones; around nine tenths are singletons. Sequenced material: peripheral blood. The receptors stem from a man between 60 and 75 years old with acute or convalescent COVID-19. Both conserved end residues are part of each CDR3. The D gene is left open where the match is weak. Expanded clones get a size class; other rows say once, few or many, or leave the size out.

clone size	D gene	V gene	J gene	CDR3 protein	CDR3 DNA
-	-	TRBV5-5	TRBJ1-2	CASNTPRGGYGYTF	TGTGCCAGCAACACCCCGAGGGGAGGGTATGGCTACACCTTC
-	-	TRBV6-5	TRBJ2-2	CASTLGGFGTGELFF	TGTGCCAGCACCCTAGGGGGTTTTGGCACCGGGGAGCTGTTTTTT
-	TRBD1	TRBV30	TRBJ1-6	CAWKTGGDVSVLHF	TGTGCCTGGAAGACAGGGGGGGATGTTTCGGTCCTCCACTTT
-	TRBD1	TRBV24-1	TRBJ1-1	CATHHRGKGTEAFF	TGTGCCACCCACCACAGGGGAAAAGGCACTGAAGCTTTCTTT
once	TRBD2	TRBV5-6	TRBJ2-5	CASSLDGLAGFSETQYF	TGTGCCAGCAGCTTGGATGGGCTAGCGGGGTTCTCAGAGACCCAGTACTTC
-	TRBD1	TRBV29-1	TRBJ1-2	CSATTGGKGYTF	TGCAGCGCCACCACAGGGGGGAAAGGCTACACCTTC
-	TRBD1	TRBV19	TRBJ1-5	CASCPGQGSSQPQHF	TGTGCCAGTTGCCCGGGACAGGGGTCATCTCAGCCCCAGCATTTT
-	TRBD1	TRBV11-1	TRBJ1-2	CASSLQGASGYTF	TGTGCCAGCAGCTTACAGGGGGCGAGCGGCTACACCTTC
-	TRBD1	TRBV19	TRBJ1-1	CASNPRGLGNTEAFF	TGTGCCAGTAACCCCAGGGGGCTGGGGAACACTGAAGCTTTCTTT
-	-	TRBV3-1/TRBV3-2	TRBJ1-1	CASSQPGITEAFF	TGTGCCAGCAGTCAACCCGGGATTACGGAAGCTTTCTTT